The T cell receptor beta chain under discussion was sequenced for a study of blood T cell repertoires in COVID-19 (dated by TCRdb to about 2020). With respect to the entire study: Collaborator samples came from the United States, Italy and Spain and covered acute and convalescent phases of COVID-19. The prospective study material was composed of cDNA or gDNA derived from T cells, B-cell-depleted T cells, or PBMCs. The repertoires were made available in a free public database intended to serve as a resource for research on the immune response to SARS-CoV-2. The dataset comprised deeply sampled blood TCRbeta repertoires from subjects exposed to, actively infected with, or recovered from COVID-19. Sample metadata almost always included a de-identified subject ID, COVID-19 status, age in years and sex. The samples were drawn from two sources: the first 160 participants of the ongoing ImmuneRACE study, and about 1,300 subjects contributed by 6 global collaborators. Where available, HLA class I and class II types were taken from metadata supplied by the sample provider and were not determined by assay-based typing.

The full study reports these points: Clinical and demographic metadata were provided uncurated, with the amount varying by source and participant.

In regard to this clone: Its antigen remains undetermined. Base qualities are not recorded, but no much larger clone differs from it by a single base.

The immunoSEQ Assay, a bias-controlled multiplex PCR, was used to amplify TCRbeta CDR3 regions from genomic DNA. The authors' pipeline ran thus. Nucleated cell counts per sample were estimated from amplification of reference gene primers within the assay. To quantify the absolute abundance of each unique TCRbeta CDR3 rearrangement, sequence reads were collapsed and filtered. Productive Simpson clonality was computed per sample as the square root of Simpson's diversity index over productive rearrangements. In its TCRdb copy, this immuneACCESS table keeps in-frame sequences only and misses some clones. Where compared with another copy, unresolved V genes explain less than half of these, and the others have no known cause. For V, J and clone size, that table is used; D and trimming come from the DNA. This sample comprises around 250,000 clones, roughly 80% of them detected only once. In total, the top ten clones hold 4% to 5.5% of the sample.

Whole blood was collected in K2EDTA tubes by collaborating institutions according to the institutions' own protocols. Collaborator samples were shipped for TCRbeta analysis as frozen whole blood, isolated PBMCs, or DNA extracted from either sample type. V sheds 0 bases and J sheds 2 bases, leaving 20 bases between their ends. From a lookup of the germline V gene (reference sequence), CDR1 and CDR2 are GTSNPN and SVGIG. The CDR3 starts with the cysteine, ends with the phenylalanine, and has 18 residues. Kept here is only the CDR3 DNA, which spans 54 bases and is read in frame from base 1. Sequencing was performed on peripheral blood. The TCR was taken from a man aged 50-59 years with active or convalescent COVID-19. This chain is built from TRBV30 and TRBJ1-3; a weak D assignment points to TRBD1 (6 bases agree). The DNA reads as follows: TGTGCCTGGAGTGTTTTCGTAATACTAGGGGGAACTGGAAACACCATATATTTT. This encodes CAWSVFVILGGTGNTIYF.